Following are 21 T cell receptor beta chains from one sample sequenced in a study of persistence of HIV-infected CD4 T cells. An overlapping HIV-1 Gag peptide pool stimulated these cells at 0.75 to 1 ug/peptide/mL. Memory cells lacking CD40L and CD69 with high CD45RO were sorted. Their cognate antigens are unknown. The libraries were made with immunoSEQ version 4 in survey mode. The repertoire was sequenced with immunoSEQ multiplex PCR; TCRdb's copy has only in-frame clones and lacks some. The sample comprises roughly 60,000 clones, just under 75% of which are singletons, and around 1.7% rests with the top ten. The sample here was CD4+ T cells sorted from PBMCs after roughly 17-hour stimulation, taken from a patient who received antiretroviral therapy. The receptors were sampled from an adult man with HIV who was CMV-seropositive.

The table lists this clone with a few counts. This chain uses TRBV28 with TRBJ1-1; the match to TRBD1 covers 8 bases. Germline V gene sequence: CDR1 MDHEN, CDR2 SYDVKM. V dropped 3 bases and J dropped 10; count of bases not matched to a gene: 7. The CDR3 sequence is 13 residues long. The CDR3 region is CASSFGQGRVAFF. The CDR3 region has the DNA TGTGCCAGCAGTTTCGGACAGGGACGGGTAGCTTTCTTT.

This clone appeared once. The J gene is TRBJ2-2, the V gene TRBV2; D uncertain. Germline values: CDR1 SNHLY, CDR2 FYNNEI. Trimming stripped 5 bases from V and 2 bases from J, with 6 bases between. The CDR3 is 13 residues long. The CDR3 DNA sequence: TGTGCCAGCAGTACGATTAACACCGGGGAGCTGTTTTTT. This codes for CASSTINTGELFF.

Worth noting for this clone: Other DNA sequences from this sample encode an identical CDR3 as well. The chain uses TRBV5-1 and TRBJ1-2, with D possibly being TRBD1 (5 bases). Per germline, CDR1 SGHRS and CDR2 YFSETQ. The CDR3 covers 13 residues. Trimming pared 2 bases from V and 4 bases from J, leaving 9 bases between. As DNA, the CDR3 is TGCGCCAGCAGCTTACCCGGGGGCTATGGCTACACCTTC. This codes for CASSLPGGYGYTF.

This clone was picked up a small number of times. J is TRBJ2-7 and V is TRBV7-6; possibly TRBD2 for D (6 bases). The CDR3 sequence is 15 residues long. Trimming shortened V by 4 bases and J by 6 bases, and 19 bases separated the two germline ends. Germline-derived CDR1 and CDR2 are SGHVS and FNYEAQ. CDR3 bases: TGTGCCAGCAGCTCCGACGATATTCTAGCGAGCGAGCAGTACTTC. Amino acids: CASSSDDILASEQYF.

The CDR3 bases are TGTGCCAGCTCACCACCGAACACCGGACAGGGATTGGATGGCTACACCTTC. It specifies CASSPPNTGQGLDGYTF. The rearrangement joins TRBV18 to TRBJ1-2, with 8 bases aligning to TRBD1. In germline, CDR1 is KGHSH, CDR2 LQKENI. V shed 0 bases and J 6 bases; nucleotides not matched to a gene: 12. This CDR3 is built from 17 residues. Using reference TRBV18 and TRBJ1-2 for the parts outside the CDR3, the full variable domain is NAGVMQNPRHLVRRRGQEARLRCSPMKGHSHVYWYRQLPEEGLKFMVYLQKENIIDESGMPKERFSAEFPKEGPSILRIQQVVRGDSAAYFCASSPPNTGQGLDGYTFGSGTRLTVV.

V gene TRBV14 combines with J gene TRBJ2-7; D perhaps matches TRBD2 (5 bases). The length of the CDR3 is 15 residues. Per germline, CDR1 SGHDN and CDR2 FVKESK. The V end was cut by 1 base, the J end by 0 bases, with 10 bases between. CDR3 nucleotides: TGTGCCAGCAGCCAAGCGCTAGCAGCCTCCTACGAGCAGTACTTC. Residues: CASSQALAASYEQYF.

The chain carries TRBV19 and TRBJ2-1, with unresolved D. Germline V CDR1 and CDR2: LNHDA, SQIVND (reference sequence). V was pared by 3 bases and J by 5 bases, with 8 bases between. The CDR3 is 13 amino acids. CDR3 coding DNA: TGTGCCAGTAGTATTGGCCTGAACAATGAGCAGTTCTTC. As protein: CASSIGLNNEQFF.

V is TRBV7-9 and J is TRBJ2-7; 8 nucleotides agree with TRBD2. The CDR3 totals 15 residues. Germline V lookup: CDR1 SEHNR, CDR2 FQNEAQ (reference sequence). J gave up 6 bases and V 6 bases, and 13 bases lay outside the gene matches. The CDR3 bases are TGTGCCAGCAGTCTTTCCAGCGGGGGCCCAGCCGAGCAGTACTTC. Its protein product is CASSLSSGGPAEQYF.

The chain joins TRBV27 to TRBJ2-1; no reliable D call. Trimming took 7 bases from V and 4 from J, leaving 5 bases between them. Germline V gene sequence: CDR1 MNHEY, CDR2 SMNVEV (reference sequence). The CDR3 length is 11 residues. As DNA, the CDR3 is TGTGCCAGCACAGCATACAATGAGCAGTTCTTC. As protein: CASTAYNEQFF.

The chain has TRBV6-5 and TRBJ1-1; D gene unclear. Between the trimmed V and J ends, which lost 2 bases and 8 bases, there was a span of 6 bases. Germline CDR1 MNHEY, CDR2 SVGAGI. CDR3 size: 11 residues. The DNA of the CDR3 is TGTGCCAGCAGTTACCGTACAGAAGCTTTCTTT. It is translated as CASSYRTEAFF.

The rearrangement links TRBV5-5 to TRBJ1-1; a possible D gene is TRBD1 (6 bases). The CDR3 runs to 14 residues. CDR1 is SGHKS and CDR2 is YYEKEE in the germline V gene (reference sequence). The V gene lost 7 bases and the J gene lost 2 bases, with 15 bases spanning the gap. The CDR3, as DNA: TGTGCCAGCGGTGGTGGGGGCTCCAACACTGAAGCTTTCTTT. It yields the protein CASGGGGSNTEAFF.

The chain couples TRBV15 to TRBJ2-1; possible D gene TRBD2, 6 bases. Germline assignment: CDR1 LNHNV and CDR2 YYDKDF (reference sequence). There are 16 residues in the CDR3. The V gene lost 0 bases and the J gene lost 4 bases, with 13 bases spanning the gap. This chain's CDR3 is CATSRDRRGRYNEQFF. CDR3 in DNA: TGTGCCACCAGCAGAGATAGGAGGGGCCGATACAATGAGCAGTTCTTC. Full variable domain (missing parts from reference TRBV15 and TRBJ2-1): DAMVIQNPRYQVTQFGKPVTLSCSQTLNHNVMYWYQQKSSQAPKLLFHYYDKDFNNEADTPDNFQSRRPNTSFCFLDIRSPGLGDTAMYLCATSRDRRGRYNEQFFGPGTRLTVL.

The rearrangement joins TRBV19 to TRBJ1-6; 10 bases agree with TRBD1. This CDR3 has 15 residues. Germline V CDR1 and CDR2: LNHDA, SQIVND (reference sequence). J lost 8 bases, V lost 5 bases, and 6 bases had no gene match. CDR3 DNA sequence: TGTGCCAGTAGTCTGGCCGGGACAGGGGATTCACCCCTCCACTTT. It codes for CASSLAGTGDSPLHF.

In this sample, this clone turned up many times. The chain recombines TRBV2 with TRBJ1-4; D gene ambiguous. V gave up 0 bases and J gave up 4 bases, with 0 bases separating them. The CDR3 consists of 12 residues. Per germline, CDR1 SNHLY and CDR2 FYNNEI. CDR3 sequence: CASSEANEKLFF. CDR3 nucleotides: TGTGCCAGCAGTGAAGCTAATGAAAAACTGTTTTTT.

The CDR3 DNA sequence: TGTGCCATCAGTGAGTCGAAAGGAAGGGAACGCTATGGCTACACCTTC. Translating gives CAISESKGRERYGYTF. The chain employs TRBV10-3 and TRBJ1-2; unclear D gene. This CDR3 is 16 amino acids long. V dropped 0 bases and J dropped 4 bases, with 15 bases sitting between them. Per germline, CDR1 ENHRY and CDR2 SYGVKD.

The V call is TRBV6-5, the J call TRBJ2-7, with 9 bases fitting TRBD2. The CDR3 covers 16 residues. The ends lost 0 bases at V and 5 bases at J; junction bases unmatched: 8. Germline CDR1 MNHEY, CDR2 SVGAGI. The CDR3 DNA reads TGTGCCAGCAGTTACTCGATAGGAGCGGGGGGCGACGAGCAGTACTTC. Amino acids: CASSYSIGAGGDEQYF.

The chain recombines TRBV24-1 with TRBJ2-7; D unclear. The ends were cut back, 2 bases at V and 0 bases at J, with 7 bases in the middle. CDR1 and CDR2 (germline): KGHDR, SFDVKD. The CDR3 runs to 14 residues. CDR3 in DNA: TGTGCCACCAGTGATTCTCAGATCTCCTACGAGCAGTACTTC. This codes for CATSDSQISYEQYF.

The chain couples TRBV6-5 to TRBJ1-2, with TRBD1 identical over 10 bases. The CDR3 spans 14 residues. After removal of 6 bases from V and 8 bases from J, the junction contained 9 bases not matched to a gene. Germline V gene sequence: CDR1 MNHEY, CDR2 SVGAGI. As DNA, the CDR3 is TGTGCCAGCAGGACCGGGACAGGGGAAGGCGGCTACACCTTC. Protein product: CASRTGTGEGGYTF.

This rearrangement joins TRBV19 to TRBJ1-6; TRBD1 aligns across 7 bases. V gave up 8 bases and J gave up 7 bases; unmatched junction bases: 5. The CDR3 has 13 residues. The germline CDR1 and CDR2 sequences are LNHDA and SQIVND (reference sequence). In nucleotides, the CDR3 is TGTGCCAGTTGGGGCAGGGGGAATTCACCCCTCCACTTT. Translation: CASWGRGNSPLHF.

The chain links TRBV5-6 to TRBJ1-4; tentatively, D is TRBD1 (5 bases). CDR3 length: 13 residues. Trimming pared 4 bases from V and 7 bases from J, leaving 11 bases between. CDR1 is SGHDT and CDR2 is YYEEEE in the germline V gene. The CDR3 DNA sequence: TGTGCCAGCAGCACAACAGGACCTGAAAAACTGTTTTTT. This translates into CASSTTGPEKLFF.

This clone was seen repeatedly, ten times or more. The CDR3 loop is CASSQGHDNQPQHF. The CDR3 region has the DNA TGTGCCAGCAGCCAAGGGCATGACAATCAGCCCCAGCATTTT. This chain connects TRBV3-1 (or the pseudogene TRBV3-2) to TRBJ1-5; no clear D. This CDR3 comprises 14 residues. V gave up 1 base and J gave up 3 bases, with 7 bases separating them. Germline V gives CDR1 LGHDT, CDR2 YNNKEL (reference sequence).